The text below deals with one T cell receptor beta chain. Its specificity is unknown. TCRdb reanalysed the reads using MiXCR and keeps one entry per CDR3 protein. The profile shows about 830,000 distinct CDR3 sequences, approximately 32% of them singletons. Trimming took 5 bases from V and 1 from J; bases not matched to a gene: 5. Germline CDR1 MNHEY, CDR2 SMNVEV (reference sequence). The CDR3 has 15 amino acids. This sample is drawn from a study of T cell repertoires in cytomegalovirus infection. The TCR sequence derives from a human donor in good health (CMV status not recorded). Some clones in this sample may be carry-over from other donors' samples. This chain links TRBV27 with TRBJ1-2, with 9 bases that match TRBD1. This material consisted of cultured CD8+ T cells from PBMCs, taken from culture after CMV antigen stimulation. DNA of the CDR3: TGTGCCAGCAGTCCCACAGGGGGCCTTAACTATGGCTACACCTTC. Translation: CASSPTGGLNYGYTF.